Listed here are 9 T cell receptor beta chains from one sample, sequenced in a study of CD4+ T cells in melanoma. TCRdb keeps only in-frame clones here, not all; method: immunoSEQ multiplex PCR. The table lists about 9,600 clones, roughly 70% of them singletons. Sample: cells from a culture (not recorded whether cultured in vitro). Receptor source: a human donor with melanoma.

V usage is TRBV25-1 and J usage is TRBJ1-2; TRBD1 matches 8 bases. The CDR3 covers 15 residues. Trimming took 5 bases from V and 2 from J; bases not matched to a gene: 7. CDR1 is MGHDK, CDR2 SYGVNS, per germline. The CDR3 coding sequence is TGTGCCAGCAGTCCCAGGACAGGGCTGAACTATGGCTACACCTTC. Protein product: CASSPRTGLNYGYTF.

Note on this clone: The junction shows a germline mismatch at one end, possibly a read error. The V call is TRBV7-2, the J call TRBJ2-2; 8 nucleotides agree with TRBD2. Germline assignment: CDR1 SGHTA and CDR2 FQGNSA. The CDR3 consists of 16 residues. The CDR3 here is CASSLGGGPTTGGLFF. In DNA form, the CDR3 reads TGTGCCAGCAGCTTAGGCGGGGGGCCCACCACCGGGGGGCTGTTTTTT.

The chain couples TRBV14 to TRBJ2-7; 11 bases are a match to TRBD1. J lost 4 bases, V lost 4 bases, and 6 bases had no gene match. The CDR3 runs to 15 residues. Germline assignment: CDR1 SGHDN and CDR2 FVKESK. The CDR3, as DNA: TGTGCCAGCAGCCGCGGGACAGGGGGTAATTACGAGCAGTACTTC. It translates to CASSRGTGGNYEQYF.

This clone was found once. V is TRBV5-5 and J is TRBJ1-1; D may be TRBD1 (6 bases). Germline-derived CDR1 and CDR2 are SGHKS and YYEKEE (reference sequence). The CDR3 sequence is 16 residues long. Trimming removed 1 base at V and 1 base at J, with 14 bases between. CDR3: CASSLYFTGTNTEAFF. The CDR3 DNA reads TGTGCCAGCAGCTTGTATTTTACAGGGACGAACACTGAAGCTTTCTTT.

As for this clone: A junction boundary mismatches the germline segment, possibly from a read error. CDR3 loop: CASSQVLTGGNSGYTF. The CDR3 nucleotides read TGTGCCAGCAGCCAAGTTCTGACAGGGGGAAACTCTGGCTACACCTTC. The genes are TRBV14 and TRBJ1-2; 9 bases match TRBD1. CDR3 length equals 16 residues. Per the germline V gene, CDR1 is SGHDN and CDR2 is FVKESK.

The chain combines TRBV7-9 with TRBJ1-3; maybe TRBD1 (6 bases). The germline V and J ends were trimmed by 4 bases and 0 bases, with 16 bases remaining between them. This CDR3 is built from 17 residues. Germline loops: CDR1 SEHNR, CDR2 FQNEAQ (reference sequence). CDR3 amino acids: CASSSRYRDISGNTIYF. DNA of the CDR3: TGTGCCAGCAGCTCCCGTTACCGGGACATCTCTGGAAACACCATATATTTT.

For the CDR3, the DNA is TGCAGCGTTGAAAAGGGGGGGGGAGAGACCCAGTACTTC. Translated, it gives CSVEKGGGETQYF. The V call is TRBV29-1, the J call TRBJ2-5; the D gene is possibly TRBD2 (7 bases). Germline V gene lookup returns CDR1 SQVTM and CDR2 ANQGSEA. The CDR3 is 13 residues long. With 2 bases removed from V and 4 bases from J, the gap between germline ends came to 11 bases.

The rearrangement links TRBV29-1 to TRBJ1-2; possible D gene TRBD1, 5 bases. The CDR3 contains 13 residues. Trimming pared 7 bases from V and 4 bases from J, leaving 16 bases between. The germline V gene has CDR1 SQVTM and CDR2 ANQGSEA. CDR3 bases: TGCAGCGCCCGGGGGGAAAACTCCTATGGCTACACCTTC. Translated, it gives CSARGENSYGYTF.

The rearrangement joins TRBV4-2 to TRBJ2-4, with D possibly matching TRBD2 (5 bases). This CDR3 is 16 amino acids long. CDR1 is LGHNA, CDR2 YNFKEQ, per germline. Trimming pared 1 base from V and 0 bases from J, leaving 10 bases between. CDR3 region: CASSQAAGLAKNIQYF. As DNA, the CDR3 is TGTGCCAGCAGCCAAGCCGCGGGTTTAGCCAAAAACATTCAGTACTTC.